The 14 T cell receptor beta chains below come from one sample, sequenced in a study of blood T cells in healthy people across ages. Together with a sample-barcoded 5' primer, a J-beta primer mix was included in a second PCR lasting 7 to 11 cycles. TCRdb itself ran the 5' RACE reads through MiXCR, one entry per CDR3 protein. The data hold 1.2 million to 1.5 million distinct CDR3 sequences, with about 43% observed a single time. The specimen was blood. These receptors were taken from a woman younger than 35 in good health.

V is TRBV30 and J is TRBJ1-2; D not certain. This CDR3 is built from 14 residues. CDR1 and CDR2 from the germline V gene are GTSNPN and SVGIG (reference sequence). Trimming took 0 bases from V and 0 from J, leaving 8 bases between them. This CDR3 is CAWSVQQPNYGYTF. In nucleotides, the CDR3 is TGTGCCTGGAGTGTACAACAGCCTAACTATGGCTACACCTTC. The whole variable domain, filled in from reference TRBV30 and TRBJ1-2, reads SQTIHQWPATLVQPVGSPLSLECTVEGTSNPNLYWYRQAAGRGLQLLFYSVGIGQISSEVPQNLSASRPQDRQFILSSKKLLLSDSGFYLCAWSVQQPNYGYTFGSGTRLTVV.

This chain connects TRBV7-9 to TRBJ2-6; D ambiguous. Trimming removed 5 bases from V and 0 bases from J, with 17 bases in between. This CDR3 contains 18 residues. Germline loops: CDR1 SEHNR, CDR2 FQNEAQ (reference sequence). The CDR3 DNA sequence: TGTGCCAGCAGCACGACGGACCAGTCTTTCTCTGGGGCCAACGTCCTGACTTTC. Protein sequence: CASSTTDQSFSGANVLTF.

The chain employs TRBV29-1 and TRBJ2-7; D not certain. Germline V gene lookup returns CDR1 SQVTM and CDR2 ANQGSEA. The CDR3 totals 17 residues. The V end lost 5 bases, the J end lost 7 bases, and 30 bases lay between the germline ends. The CDR3 is CSVSSPGTTTTYNEQYF. CDR3 coding DNA: TGCAGCGTTTCTTCTCCCGGCACAACGACCACCTACAATGAGCAGTACTTC.

The chain employs TRBV18 and TRBJ2-7, with D perhaps TRBD2 (6 bases). Germline V gene sequence: CDR1 KGHSH, CDR2 LQKENI. The length of the CDR3 is 14 residues. The germline V and J ends were trimmed by 0 bases and 4 bases, with 10 bases remaining between them. This CDR3 reads CASSPPSGTYEQYF. CDR3 bases: TGTGCCAGCTCACCACCTTCAGGGACTTACGAGCAGTACTTC.

About this clonotype: At one end the junction does not follow the germline gene, possibly because of a read error. The chain employs TRBV5-1 and TRBJ2-1; TRBD2 agrees at 8 bases. Germline V gene sequence: CDR1 SGHRS, CDR2 YFSETQ. The CDR3 is 20 amino acids. DNA of the CDR3: TGCACCAGCAGCTTGTATCGAGGGACTAGTTACTCGAGCTCCTACAATGAGCAGTTCTTC. Translating it yields CTSSLYRGTSYSSSYNEQFF.

V is TRBV2 and J is TRBJ2-1, with D maybe TRBD2 (8 bases). Trimming took 8 bases from V and 5 from J, leaving 31 bases between them. Germline CDR1 SNHLY, CDR2 FYNNEI. This CDR3 spans 19 amino acids. The CDR3 loop reads CASGTGDAVAGRYDNEQFF. CDR3 bases: TGTGCCAGCGGAACAGGGGATGCGGTAGCGGGGAGGTACGACAATGAGCAGTTCTTC.

The chain uses TRBV21-1 and TRBJ2-5; the table's D gene call, TRBD1, was not cross checked with the DNA. The end of the DNA is better explained by TRBJ2-7, so the J call may be wrong. TRBV21-1 is a recognized pseudogene. The CDR3 is made up of 14 amino acids. Written as DNA, the CDR3 is TGTGCCAGCAGCGACAGGGGGACGAGTGACGAGCAGTACTTC. It specifies CASSDRGTSDEQYF.

The rearrangement uses TRBV28 and TRBJ2-7; tentatively, D is TRBD1 (6 bases). Between the trimmed V and J ends, which lost 5 bases and 2 bases, there was a span of 16 bases. There are 15 residues in the CDR3. Germline V gene sequence: CDR1 MDHEN, CDR2 SYDVKM. Here the CDR3 DNA reads TGTGCCAGCAGTGCGGTAACACAGGGTACCTACGAGCAGTACTTC. Translation gives CASSAVTQGTYEQYF.

The rearrangement uses TRBV7-2 and TRBJ2-7; D is unclear. Looked up from germline, CDR1 is SGHTA and CDR2 is FQGNSA. This CDR3 is 14 amino acids long. Trimming removed 6 bases from V and 2 bases from J, with 14 bases in between. CDR3 protein: CASSRERSAYEQYF. Here the CDR3 DNA reads TGTGCCAGCAGTAGAGAGAGGAGTGCCTACGAGCAGTACTTC.

This clonotype was counted a few times. The chain combines TRBV28 with TRBJ2-1; no firm D call. Near its end, the DNA agrees better with TRBJ2-7, so the J call may be wrong. The germline V gene has CDR1 MDHEN and CDR2 SYDVKM. The CDR3 sequence is 16 residues long. The CDR3 nucleotides are TGTGCCAGCTCCCTGACTGGGTTAAGCTCCTACAATGAGCAGTACTTC. It encodes CASSLTGLSSYNEQYF.

CDR3 bases: TGTGCCAGCAGGTCGGGCGGGGGAGAGCCCGAGCAGTACTTC. This encodes CASRSGGGEPEQYF. This chain uses TRBV6-6 with TRBJ2-5; 7 nucleotides match TRBD2. The J call may be in error: the DNA end matches TRBJ2-7 better. CDR3 size: 14 residues. The germline V gene encodes CDR1 MNHNY and CDR2 SVGAGI (reference sequence).

Notes on this clonotype: A read error may produce the germline difference seen at one junction end. V usage is TRBV7-9 and J usage is TRBJ1-5; perhaps TRBD1 as D (5 bases). The germline V gene has CDR1 SEHNR and CDR2 FQNEAQ (reference sequence). The CDR3 is 17 amino acids. CDR3 loop: CASSLVTGTNSNQPQHF. The CDR3 DNA follows: TGCGCCAGCAGCTTAGTTACAGGAACGAATAGCAACCAGCCCCAGCATTTT.

This rearrangement joins TRBV12-3 or TRBV12-4 to TRBJ2-5; D call uncertain. V was pared by 7 bases and J by 11 bases, with 29 bases between. The CDR3 length is 16 residues. The CDR3 coding sequence is TGTGCCAGCAAACTTCGGCCTCCCCCAAACCTCTACGGGCAGTACTTC. This gives the protein CASKLRPPPNLYGQYF.

The chain joins TRBV15 to TRBJ2-3; D remains ambiguous. The CDR3 consists of 14 residues. Deletions cut 0 bases from V and 1 base from J, with 5 bases between. Germline CDR1 LNHNV, CDR2 YYDKDF (reference sequence). The DNA of the CDR3 is TGTGCCACCAGCAGAGACGCGGGCACAGATACGCAGTATTTT. Protein: CATSRDAGTDTQYF. Complete variable domain (other parts from reference TRBV15 and TRBJ2-3): DAMVIQNPRYQVTQFGKPVTLSCSQTLNHNVMYWYQQKSSQAPKLLFHYYDKDFNNEADTPDNFQSRRPNTSFCFLDIRSPGLGDTAMYLCATSRDAGTDTQYFGPGTRLTVL.